A single sample gave rise to the 14 T cell receptor beta chains below, sequenced in a study of cytomegalovirus exposure and HLA in healthy donors. With 60 Vbeta and 13 Jbeta primers, the PCR was carried out. The data were produced by immunoSEQ multiplex PCR, yet TCRdb's version contains in-frame clones alone and is incomplete. Of 180,000 or so clones detected, about 82% appear once; the ten largest clones hold around 0.8%. Sequenced material: PBMCs. The receptors originated from a woman aged 18-35 years in good health and CMV-seronegative.

This clone was detected once. V and J are TRBV4-3 and TRBJ2-3; tentatively, D is TRBD2 (5 bases). The CDR3 length is 14 residues. Germline loops: CDR1 LGHNA, CDR2 YSLEER. V was cut by 1 base and J by 0 bases, with 5 bases left in between. CDR3: CASSQGGSTDTQYF. The DNA of the CDR3 is TGCGCCAGCAGCCAAGGCGGGAGCACAGATACGCAGTATTTT.

This chain links TRBV4-3 with TRBJ2-7; D gene uncertain. V was clipped by 0 bases and J by 5 bases, with 8 bases between them. The germline V gene has CDR1 LGHNA and CDR2 YSLEER. This CDR3 region has 13 residues. Here the CDR3 DNA reads TGCGCCAGCAGCCAAGATCTTGAGGACGAGCAGTACTTC. Translation: CASSQDLEDEQYF.

J is TRBJ1-4 and V is TRBV27; TRBD1 agrees at 7 bases. CDR3 length: 16 amino acids. Trimming at V came to 6 bases and at J to 0 bases, leaving 7 bases not matched to a gene. The germline CDR1 and CDR2 sequences are MNHEY and SMNVEV (reference sequence). The CDR3 loop reads CASRPRDSTTNEKLFF. As DNA, the CDR3 is TGTGCCAGCAGGCCGAGGGACAGCACAACTAATGAAAAACTGTTTTTT. The full variable domain, rest sourced from reference TRBV27 and TRBJ1-4, is EAQVTQNPRYLITVTGKKLTVTCSQNMNHEYMSWYRQDPGLGLRQIYYSMNVEVTDKGDVPEGYKVSRKEKRNFPLILESPSPNQTSLYFCASRPRDSTTNEKLFFGSGTQLSVL.

This chain uses TRBV28 with TRBJ1-5, with 7 nucleotides matching TRBD1. Germline CDR1 is MDHEN and CDR2 is SYDVKM. The CDR3 loop spans 15 amino acids. Unmatched junction bases numbered 11, after V lost 6 bases and J lost 6 bases. The CDR3 nucleotides are TGTGCCAGCAGACCGACAGGGCCAGGCAGTCAGCCCCAGCATTTT. Protein: CASRPTGPGSQPQHF.

The rearrangement links TRBV2 to TRBJ2-1, with TRBD2 matching 11 bases. Trimming cost V 6 bases and J 4 bases; bases outside gene matches: 2. Germline-derived CDR1 and CDR2 are SNHLY and FYNNEI. This CDR3 has 14 residues. The CDR3 sequence: CASRGTSGYNEQFF. The CDR3 DNA reads TGTGCCAGCAGGGGGACTAGCGGTTACAATGAGCAGTTCTTC.

The chain recombines TRBV7-9 with TRBJ1-1; the match to TRBD1 covers 11 bases. With V trimmed by 5 bases and J by 4 bases, 9 bases remained unmatched. Germline values: CDR1 SEHNR, CDR2 FQNEAQ (reference sequence). The CDR3 is 16 residues long. This CDR3 is CASSPGQGARSTEAFF. Written as DNA, the CDR3 is TGTGCCAGCAGCCCCGGACAGGGGGCGCGGAGCACTGAAGCTTTCTTT. Full variable domain (missing parts from reference TRBV7-9 and TRBJ1-1): DTGVSQNPRHKITKRGQNVTFRCDPISEHNRLYWYRQTLGQGPEFLTYFQNEAQLEKSRLLSDRFSAERPKGSFSTLEIQRTEQGDSAMYLCASSPGQGARSTEAFFGQGTRLTVV.

The V and J genes are TRBV6-4 and TRBJ2-3, with TRBD2 matching 9 bases. The CDR3 is 16 residues long. Unmatched junction bases numbered 8, after V lost 2 bases and J lost 5 bases. Germline V CDR1 and CDR2: MRHNA, SNTAGT. CDR3 DNA sequence: TGTGCCAGCAGTGACGGGGTAGCGGGAGATGTAGATACGCAGTATTTT. It translates to CASSDGVAGDVDTQYF.

This clone was observed a few times. The chain carries TRBV5-1 and TRBJ2-5, with D perhaps matching TRBD2 (5 bases). Trimming removed 4 bases at V and 5 bases at J, with 6 bases between. CDR3 size: 11 residues. Per germline, CDR1 SGHRS and CDR2 YFSETQ. The DNA for the CDR3 is TGCGCCAGCAGCGGGGAGGAGACCCAGTACTTC. Its translation is CASSGEETQYF.

V is TRBV6-5 and J is TRBJ2-1; D might be TRBD2 (6 bases). From germline, CDR1 is MNHEY and CDR2 SVGAGI. The V end was cut by 3 bases, the J end by 5 bases, with 14 bases between. This CDR3 spans 15 amino acids. The CDR3 sequence: CASSYTLGLNNEQFF. The CDR3 DNA reads TGTGCCAGCAGTTATACTTTGGGACTTAACAATGAGCAGTTCTTC.

This rearrangement joins TRBV19 to TRBJ1-5; 8 bases match TRBD1. The CDR3 spans 15 residues. Unmatched junction bases numbered 6, after V lost 5 bases and J lost 3 bases. Per the germline V gene, CDR1 is LNHDA and CDR2 is SQIVND (reference sequence). The CDR3 sequence is CASSLRGLPNQPQHF. DNA for the CDR3: TGTGCCAGTAGTCTCAGGGGGCTTCCCAATCAGCCCCAGCATTTT.

This chain connects TRBV14 to TRBJ1-3, with a tentative D call TRBD1 (6 bases). Germline V gene data show CDR1 as SGHDN and CDR2 as FVKESK. CDR3 length equals 15 residues. With 2 bases removed from V and 1 base from J, the gap between germline ends came to 9 bases. The CDR3 region is CASSQRQGSGNTIYF. CDR3 DNA: TGTGCCAGCAGCCAACGGCAGGGGTCTGGAAACACCATATATTTT.

The CDR3 region has the DNA TGTGCCAGCTCACAACTAATGACTCGTACTAGCGGGATCTTTGAGACCCAGTACTTC. Translated, it gives CASSQLMTRTSGIFETQYF. The rearrangement uses TRBV18 and TRBJ2-5, with 10 positions matching TRBD2. Losses at the gene ends were 4 bases for V and 5 bases for J; bases not matched to a gene: 19. Per the germline V gene, CDR1 is KGHSH and CDR2 is LQKENI. The CDR3 runs 19 residues.

This chain's CDR3 is CASSVNGAPQEPQHF. The CDR3 nucleotides read TGTGCCAGCAGCGTAAATGGGGCCCCCCAGGAGCCCCAGCATTTT. The V and J genes are TRBV9 and TRBJ1-5; TRBD1 might be the D (5 bases). Trimming stripped 1 base from V and 8 bases from J, with 16 bases between. The CDR3 spans 15 residues. Germline V gives CDR1 SGDLS, CDR2 YYNGEE.

J is TRBJ2-1 and V is TRBV30; 8 bases fit TRBD1. The germline gives CDR1 GTSNPN, CDR2 SVGIG (reference sequence). The CDR3 is 13 amino acids. J was trimmed by 9 bases and V by 0 bases; bases with no gene match: 4. CDR3 region: CAWSVQGESEQFF. Here the CDR3 DNA reads TGTGCCTGGAGTGTACAGGGGGAGAGTGAGCAGTTCTTC. The variable domain in full, completed from reference TRBV30 and TRBJ2-1, reads SQTIHQWPATLVQPVGSPLSLECTVEGTSNPNLYWYRQAAGRGLQLLFYSVGIGQISSEVPQNLSASRPQDRQFILSSKKLLLSDSGFYLCAWSVQGESEQFFGPGTRLTVL.